This TCR beta chain was recorded in a study of cytomegalovirus exposure and HLA in healthy donors. In the PCR, 60 Vbeta and 13 Jbeta primers were used. Assay used: immunoSEQ multiplex PCR; TCRdb lists only in-frame clones, some missing. This sample has fewer than 120,000 clones, with about 80% found just once. Broader study findings: Associated with HLA alleles at 0.05 false discovery rate in a later analysis were around 15,000 TCR beta sequences. Later work found most CMV-associated TCR beta chains apparently HLA-restricted. There was a cluster of highly shared sequence variants that was likely a sequencing artifact.

CDR1 is SGDLS, CDR2 YYNGEE, per germline. The CDR3 is made up of 17 amino acids. Healthy bone marrow donors supplied every sample. Concerning this clone: Its antigen remains unknown. At one end, the junction sequence differs from germline, possibly due to a read error.

The J gene is TRBJ2-3, the V gene TRBV9, with 9 bases aligning to TRBD2. Sequencing was performed on PBMCs. The sequence was obtained from an older woman in good health and CMV-seropositive. This chain's CDR3 is CASSGTAGGRATDAQYF. CDR3 in DNA: TGTGCCAGCAGCGGGACAGCGGGCGGGAGGGCCACAGATGCGCAGTATTTT. The whole variable domain, filled in from reference TRBV9 and TRBJ2-3, reads DSGVTQTPKHLITATGQRVTLRCSPRSGDLSVYWYQQSLDQGLQFLIQYYNGEERAKGNILERFSAQQFPDLHSELNLSSLELGDSALYFCASSGTAGGRATDAQYFGPGTRLTVL.